This record looks at one T cell receptor beta chain sequence and its context. Looked up from germline, CDR1 is SGHRS and CDR2 is YFSETQ. V was cut by 0 bases and J by 12 bases, with 15 bases left in between. The CDR3 runs 13 residues. Single viable CD3+CD4+CD8-CD45RO+ cells were sorted as the memory CD4+ T cells. The data belong to a study of memory CD4+ T cells and cytomegalovirus serostatus. This table comes from immunoSEQ multiplex PCR, and its TCRdb copy is limited to in-frame clones, with some not included. This sample carries about 64,000 clones, 60% to 80% of them seen once, and the ten largest clones take about 1%.

The sequence was obtained from an adult in good health and CMV-seronegative. The sequenced material came from memory CD4+ T cells from blood. The gene calls are TRBV5-1 and TRBJ1-1; tentatively, D is TRBD1 (6 bases). The CDR3 loop reads CASSLEWGQESFF. The CDR3 DNA reads TGCGCCAGCAGCTTGGAGTGGGGACAAGAGTCTTTCTTT.